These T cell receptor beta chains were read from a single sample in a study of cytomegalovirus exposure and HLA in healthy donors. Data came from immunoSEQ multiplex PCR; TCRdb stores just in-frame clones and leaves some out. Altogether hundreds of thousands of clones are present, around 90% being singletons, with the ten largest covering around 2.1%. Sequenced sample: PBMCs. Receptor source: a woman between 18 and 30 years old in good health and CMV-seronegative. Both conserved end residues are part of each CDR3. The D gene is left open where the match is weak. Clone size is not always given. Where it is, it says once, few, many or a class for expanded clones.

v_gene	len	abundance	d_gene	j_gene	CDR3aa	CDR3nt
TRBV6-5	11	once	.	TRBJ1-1	CASRQGTEAFF	TGTGCCAGCAGGCAGGGGACAGAAGCTTTCTTT
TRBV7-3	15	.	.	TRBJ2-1	CASSLTDFPYNEQFF	TGTGCCAGCAGCTTAACGGACTTCCCCTACAATGAGCAGTTCTTC
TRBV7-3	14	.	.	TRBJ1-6	CASSLSGRASPLHF	TGTGCCAGCAGCTTAAGCGGCAGAGCTTCACCCCTCCACTTT
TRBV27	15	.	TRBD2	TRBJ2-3	CASSQGTSGTDTQYF	TGTGCCAGCAGTCAAGGGACTAGCGGGACAGATACGCAGTATTTT
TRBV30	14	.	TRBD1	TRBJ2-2	CAWSMTGSAGELFF	TGTGCCTGGAGCATGACAGGGTCAGCTGGGGAGCTGTTTTTT
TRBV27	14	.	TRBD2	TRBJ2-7	CASSFSGGFYEQYF	TGTGCCAGCAGTTTTTCGGGGGGTTTCTACGAGCAGTACTTC
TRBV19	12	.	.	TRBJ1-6	CASSIVGSPLHF	TGCGCCAGTAGTATAGTCGGTTCACCCCTCCACTTT
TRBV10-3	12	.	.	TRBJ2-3	CAIKGGTDTQYF	TGTGCCATCAAAGGGGGTACAGATACGCAGTATTTT
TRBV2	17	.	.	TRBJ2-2	CASSEPLEGPPTGELFF	TGTGCCAGCAGTGAACCTCTCGAGGGTCCCCCCACCGGGGAGCTGTTTTTT
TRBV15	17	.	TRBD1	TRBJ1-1	CATSREVEGAGNTEAFF	TGTGCCACCAGCAGAGAAGTGGAGGGGGCCGGGAACACTGAAGCTTTCTTT
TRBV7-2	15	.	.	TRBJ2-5	CASRGRGGNQETQYF	TGTGCCAGCAGGGGGAGGGGGGGGAACCAAGAGACCCAGTACTTC
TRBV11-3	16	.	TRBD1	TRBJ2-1	CASSTGGQGLWNEQFF	TGTGCCAGCAGCACTGGGGGACAGGGTTTATGGAATGAGCAGTTCTTC
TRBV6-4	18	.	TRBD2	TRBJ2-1	CASSPSGASGGQYNEQFF	TGTGCCAGCAGTCCTTCGGGGGCTAGCGGGGGGCAGTACAATGAGCAGTTCTTC
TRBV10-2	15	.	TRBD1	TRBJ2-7	CASDPRQGEAYEQYF	TGCGCCAGCGATCCTCGACAGGGAGAAGCCTACGAGCAGTACTTC
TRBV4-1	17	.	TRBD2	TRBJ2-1	CASSQDDGGGYYNEQFF	TGCGCCAGCAGCCAAGACGATGGGGGGGGGTACTACAATGAGCAGTTCTTC
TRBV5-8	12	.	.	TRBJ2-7	CASTRPIYEQYF	TGTGCCAGCACCAGGCCCATCTACGAGCAGTACTTC
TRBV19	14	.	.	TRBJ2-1	CASSLQQGMDEQFF	TGTGCCAGTAGTCTGCAACAGGGAATGGATGAGCAGTTCTTC
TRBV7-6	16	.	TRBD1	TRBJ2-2	CASSLEGTGYTGELFF	TGTGCCAGCAGCTTAGAGGGGACAGGCTACACCGGGGAGCTGTTTTTT
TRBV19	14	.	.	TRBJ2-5	CASSIGQVQETQYF	TGTGCCAGTAGTATAGGGCAGGTCCAAGAGACCCAGTACTTC
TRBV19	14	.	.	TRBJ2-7	CASSTSGVGREQYF	TGTGCCAGTAGTACCTCTGGAGTCGGCCGCGAGCAGTACTTC
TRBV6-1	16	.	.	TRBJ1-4	CASSDLTGSTNEKLFF	TGTGCCAGCAGTGACCTAACAGGGTCTACTAATGAAAAACTGTTTTTT
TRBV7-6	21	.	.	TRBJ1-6	CASSLYGAVDGGQAANSPLHF	TGTGCCAGCAGCTTATATGGGGCAGTGGATGGTGGTCAGGCGGCGAATTCACCCCTCCACTTT
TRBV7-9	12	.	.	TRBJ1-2	CSSSLGSISYTF	TGTTCCAGCAGTCTTGGGAGTATAAGCTACACCTTC
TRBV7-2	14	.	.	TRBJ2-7	CASSPTGHNYEQYF	TGTGCCAGCAGCCCTACGGGACACAACTACGAGCAGTACTTC
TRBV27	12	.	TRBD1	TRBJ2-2	CASGTGAGELFF	TGTGCCAGCGGGACAGGGGCCGGGGAGCTGTTTTTT
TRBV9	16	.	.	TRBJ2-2	CASTYSTSSVAGELFF	TGTGCCAGCACATACTCAACTAGCAGTGTAGCCGGGGAGCTGTTTTTT
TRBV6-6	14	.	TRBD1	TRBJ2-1	CASSPTGGENEQFF	TGTGCCAGCAGTCCGACAGGGGGTGAGAATGAGCAGTTCTTC
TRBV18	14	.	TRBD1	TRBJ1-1	CASSNTRDSTEAFF	TGTGCCAGCTCCAATACAAGGGACAGCACTGAAGCTTTCTTT
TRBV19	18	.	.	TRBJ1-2	CASSIIGGSGWISDGYTF	TGTGCCAGTAGTATTATCGGCGGGTCAGGTTGGATATCGGATGGCTACACCTTC
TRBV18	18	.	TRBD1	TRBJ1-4	CASSPRSTTGATNEKLFF	TGTGCCAGCTCACCACGAAGTACAACAGGGGCAACTAATGAAAAACTGTTTTTT
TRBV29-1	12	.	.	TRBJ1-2	CSVEDGGYGYTF	TGCAGCGTTGAAGACGGTGGCTATGGCTACACCTTC
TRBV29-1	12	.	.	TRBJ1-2	CSGTGEAYGYTF	TGCAGCGGTACTGGAGAAGCCTATGGCTACACCTTC
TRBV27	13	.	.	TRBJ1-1	CASSLGGKTEAFF	TGTGCCAGCAGTTTAGGAGGAAAGACTGAAGCTTTCTTT
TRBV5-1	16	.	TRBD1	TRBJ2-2	CASSKGQGPNTGELFF	TGCGCCAGCAGCAAGGGACAGGGCCCGAACACCGGGGAGCTGTTTTTT
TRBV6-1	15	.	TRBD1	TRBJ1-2	CASRITPGTVGGYTF	TGTGCCAGCAGGATTACCCCCGGGACAGTCGGAGGCTACACCTTC
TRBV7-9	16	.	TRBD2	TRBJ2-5	CASSLVGTSPQETQYF	TGTGCCAGCAGCTTAGTGGGGACTAGCCCGCAAGAGACCCAGTACTTC
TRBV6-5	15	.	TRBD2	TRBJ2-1	CASSFSSGANNEQFF	TGTGCCAGCAGTTTTTCTAGCGGGGCAAACAATGAGCAGTTCTTC
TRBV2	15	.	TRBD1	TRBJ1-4	CASSPGQATNEKLFF	TGTGCCAGCAGCCCGGGACAGGCAACTAATGAAAAACTGTTTTTT
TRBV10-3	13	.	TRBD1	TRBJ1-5	CATGQGARQPQHF	TGTGCCACTGGACAGGGGGCAAGACAGCCCCAGCATTTT
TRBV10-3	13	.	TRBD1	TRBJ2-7	CAISPGTGYEQYF	TGTGCCATCAGCCCCGGGACAGGATACGAGCAGTACTTC
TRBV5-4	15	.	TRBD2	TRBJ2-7	CASSRSSGGPYEQYF	TGTGCCAGCAGCCGCTCTAGCGGGGGCCCCTACGAGCAGTACTTC
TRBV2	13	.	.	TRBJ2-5	CASSASGLETQYF	TGTGCCAGCAGTGCCTCGGGGTTGGAGACCCAGTACTTC
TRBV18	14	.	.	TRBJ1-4	CASSPYGLNEKLFF	TGTGCCAGCTCACCCTACGGACTTAATGAAAAACTGTTTTTT
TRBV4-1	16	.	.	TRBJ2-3	CASSRQGLTSTDTQYF	TGCGCCAGCAGCCGCCAGGGCTTGACTAGCACAGATACGCAGTATTTT
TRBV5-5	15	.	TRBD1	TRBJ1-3	CASSLVDRGGNTIYF	TGTGCCAGCAGCTTGGTCGACAGGGGTGGAAACACCATATATTTT
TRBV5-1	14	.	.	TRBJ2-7	CASSLSAGMYEQYF	TGCGCCAGCAGCTTGTCGGCAGGAATGTACGAGCAGTACTTC
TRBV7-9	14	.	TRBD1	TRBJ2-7	CASSPGTGKGEQYF	TGTGCCAGCAGCCCCGGGACAGGGAAGGGCGAGCAGTACTTC